The clone carrying this T cell receptor beta chain was seen a handful of times. The sample is drawn from a study of blood T cell repertoires in COVID-19. Method: immunoSEQ multiplex PCR; TCRdb's copy keeps in-frame clones and lacks some. Among some 170,000 clones listed, around nine tenths were seen once. The sample taken for sequencing was peripheral blood. The receptor's source is a woman in her seventies with COVID-19, enrolled during active disease.

The CDR3 nucleotides read TGTGCCAGCAGCGACAGATTAAACTATGGCTACACCTTC. This encodes CASSDRLNYGYTF. The gene calls are TRBV7-8 and TRBJ1-2, with D perhaps TRBD1 (5 bases). Per germline, CDR1 SGHVS and CDR2 FQNEAQ. This CDR3 contains 13 residues. Deletions cut 5 bases from V and 2 bases from J, with 9 bases between.